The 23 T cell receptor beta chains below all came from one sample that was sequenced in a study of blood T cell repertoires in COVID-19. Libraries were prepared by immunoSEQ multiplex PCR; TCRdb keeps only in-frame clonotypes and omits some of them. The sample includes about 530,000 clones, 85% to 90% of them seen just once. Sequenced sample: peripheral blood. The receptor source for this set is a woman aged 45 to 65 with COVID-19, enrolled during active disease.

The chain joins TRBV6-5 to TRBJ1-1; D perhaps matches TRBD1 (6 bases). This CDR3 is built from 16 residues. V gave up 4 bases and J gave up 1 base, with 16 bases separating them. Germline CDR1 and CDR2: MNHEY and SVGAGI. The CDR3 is CASSFAETGSNTEAFF. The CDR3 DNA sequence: TGTGCCAGCAGTTTTGCCGAAACAGGGTCGAACACTGAAGCTTTCTTT.

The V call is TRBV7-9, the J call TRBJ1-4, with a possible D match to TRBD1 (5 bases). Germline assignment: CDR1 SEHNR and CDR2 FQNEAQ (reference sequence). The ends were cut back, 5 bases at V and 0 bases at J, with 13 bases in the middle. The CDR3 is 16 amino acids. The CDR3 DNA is TGTGCCAGCAGCCGAGGGGAGGCCCCAACTAATGAAAAACTGTTTTTT. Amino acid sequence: CASSRGEAPTNEKLFF.

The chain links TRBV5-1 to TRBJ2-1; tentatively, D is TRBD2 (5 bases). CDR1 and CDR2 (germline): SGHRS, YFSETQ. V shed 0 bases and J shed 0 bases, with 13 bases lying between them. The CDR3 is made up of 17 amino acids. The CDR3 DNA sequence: TGCGCCAGCAGCTTGGACGGAGCGGCCCTCTCCTACAATGAGCAGTTCTTC. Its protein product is CASSLDGAALSYNEQFF.

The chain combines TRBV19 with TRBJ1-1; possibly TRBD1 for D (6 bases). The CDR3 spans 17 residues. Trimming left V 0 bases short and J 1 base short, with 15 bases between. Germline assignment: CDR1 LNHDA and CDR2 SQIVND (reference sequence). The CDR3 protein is CASSIDLGHRGNTEAFF. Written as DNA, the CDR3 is TGTGCCAGTAGTATAGATCTGGGACATAGGGGGAACACTGAAGCTTTCTTT. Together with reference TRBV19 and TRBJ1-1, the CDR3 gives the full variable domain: DGGITQSPKYLFRKEGQNVTLSCEQNLNHDAMYWYRQDPGQGLRLIYYSQIVNDFQKGDIAEGYSVSREKKESFPLTVTSAQKNPTAFYLCASSIDLGHRGNTEAFFGQGTRLTVV.

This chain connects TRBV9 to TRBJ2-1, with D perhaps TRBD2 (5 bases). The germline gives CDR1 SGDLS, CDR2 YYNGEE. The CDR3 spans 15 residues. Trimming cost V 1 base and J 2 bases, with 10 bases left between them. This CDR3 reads CASSVSPGAYNEQFF. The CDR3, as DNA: TGTGCCAGCAGCGTAAGCCCCGGGGCCTACAATGAGCAGTTCTTC. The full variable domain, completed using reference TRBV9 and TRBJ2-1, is DSGVTQTPKHLITATGQRVTLRCSPRSGDLSVYWYQQSLDQGLQFLIQYYNGEERAKGNILERFSAQQFPDLHSELNLSSLELGDSALYFCASSVSPGAYNEQFFGPGTRLTVL.

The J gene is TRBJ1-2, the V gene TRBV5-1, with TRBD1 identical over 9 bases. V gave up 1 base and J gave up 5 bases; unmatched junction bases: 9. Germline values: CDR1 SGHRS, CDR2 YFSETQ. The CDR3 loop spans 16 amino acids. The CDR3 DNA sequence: TGCGCCAGCAGCTTGCAACTTCGAGGACAGGGGTATGGCTACACCTTC. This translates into CASSLQLRGQGYGYTF. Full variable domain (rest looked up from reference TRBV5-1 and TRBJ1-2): KAGVTQTPRYLIKTRGQQVTLSCSPISGHRSVSWYQQTPGQGLQFLFEYFSETQRNKGNFPGRFSGRQFSNSRSEMNVSTLELGDSALYLCASSLQLRGQGYGYTFGSGTRLTVV.

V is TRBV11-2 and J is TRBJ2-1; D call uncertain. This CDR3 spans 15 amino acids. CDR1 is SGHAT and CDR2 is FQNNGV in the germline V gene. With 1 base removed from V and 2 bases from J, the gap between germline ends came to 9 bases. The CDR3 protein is CASSLGSVTYNEQFF. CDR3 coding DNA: TGTGCCAGCAGCTTAGGGTCGGTAACCTACAATGAGCAGTTCTTC.

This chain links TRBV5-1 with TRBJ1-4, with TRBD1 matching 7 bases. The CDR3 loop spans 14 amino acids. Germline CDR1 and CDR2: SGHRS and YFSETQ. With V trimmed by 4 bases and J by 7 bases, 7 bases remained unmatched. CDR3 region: CASSLRDSSEKLFF. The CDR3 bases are TGCGCCAGCAGCCTCCGGGACAGTTCTGAAAAACTGTTTTTT.

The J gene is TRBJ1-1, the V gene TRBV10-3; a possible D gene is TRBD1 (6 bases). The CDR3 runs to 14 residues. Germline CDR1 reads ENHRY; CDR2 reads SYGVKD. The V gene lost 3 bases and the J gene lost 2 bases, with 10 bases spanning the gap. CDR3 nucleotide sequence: TGTGCCATCAGTGACACCGGGACAAACACTGAAGCTTTCTTT. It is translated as CAISDTGTNTEAFF.

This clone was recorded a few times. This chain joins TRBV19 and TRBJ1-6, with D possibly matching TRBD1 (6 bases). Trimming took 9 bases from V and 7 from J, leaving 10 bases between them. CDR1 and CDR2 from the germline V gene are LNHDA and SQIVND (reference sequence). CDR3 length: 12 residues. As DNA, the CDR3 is TGTGCCAGCTCCCAGGGGAATTCACCCCTCCACTTT. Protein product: CASSQGNSPLHF.

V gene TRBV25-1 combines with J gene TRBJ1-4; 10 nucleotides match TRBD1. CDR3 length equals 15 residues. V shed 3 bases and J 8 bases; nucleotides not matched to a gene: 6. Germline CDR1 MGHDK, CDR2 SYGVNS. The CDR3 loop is CASSDLDRGREKLFF. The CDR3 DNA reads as TGTGCCAGCAGTGATCTCGACAGGGGGCGCGAAAAACTGTTTTTT.

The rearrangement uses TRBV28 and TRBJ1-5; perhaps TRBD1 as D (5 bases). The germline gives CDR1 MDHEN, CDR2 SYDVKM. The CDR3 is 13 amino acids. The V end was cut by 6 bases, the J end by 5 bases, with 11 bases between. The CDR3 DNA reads TGTGCCAGCAGGACCCAGGGTTATCAGCCCCAGCATTTT. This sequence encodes CASRTQGYQPQHF.

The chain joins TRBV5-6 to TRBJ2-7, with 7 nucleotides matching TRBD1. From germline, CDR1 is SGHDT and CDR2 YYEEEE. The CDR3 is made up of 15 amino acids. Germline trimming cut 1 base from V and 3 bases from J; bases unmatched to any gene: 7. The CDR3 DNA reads TGTGCCAGCAGCTTGTCTAGGGACAGAGTCTACGAGCAGTACTTC. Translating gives CASSLSRDRVYEQYF.

CDR3 DNA: TGCGCCAGCAGCTTACAGGGGGGAGCGTCTGGCTACACCTTC. It yields the protein CASSLQGGASGYTF. The genes are TRBV5-1 and TRBJ1-2; 8 bases agree with TRBD1. The J segment lost 7 bases and the V segment lost 2 bases, leaving 7 bases of the junction unmatched. The CDR3 consists of 14 residues. The germline gives CDR1 SGHRS, CDR2 YFSETQ.

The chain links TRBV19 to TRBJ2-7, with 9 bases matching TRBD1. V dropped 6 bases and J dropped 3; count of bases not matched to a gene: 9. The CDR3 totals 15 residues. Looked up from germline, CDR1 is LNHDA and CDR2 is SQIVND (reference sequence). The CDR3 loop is CASSPGQGFNYEQYF. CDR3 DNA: TGTGCCAGTAGCCCCGGACAGGGGTTTAACTACGAGCAGTACTTC.

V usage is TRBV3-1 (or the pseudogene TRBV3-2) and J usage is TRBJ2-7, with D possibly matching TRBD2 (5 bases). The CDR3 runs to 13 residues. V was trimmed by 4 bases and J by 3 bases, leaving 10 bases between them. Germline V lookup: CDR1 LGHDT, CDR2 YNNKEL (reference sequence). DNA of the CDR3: TGTGCCAGCAGCCTGGACGGGGACTACGAGCAGTACTTC. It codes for CASSLDGDYEQYF.

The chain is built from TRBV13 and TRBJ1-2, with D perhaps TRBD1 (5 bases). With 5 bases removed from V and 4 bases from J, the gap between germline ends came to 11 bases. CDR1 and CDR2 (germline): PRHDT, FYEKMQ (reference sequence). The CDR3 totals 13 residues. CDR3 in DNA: TGTGCCAGCAGCCGACAGATGCCCTATGGCTACACCTTC. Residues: CASSRQMPYGYTF.

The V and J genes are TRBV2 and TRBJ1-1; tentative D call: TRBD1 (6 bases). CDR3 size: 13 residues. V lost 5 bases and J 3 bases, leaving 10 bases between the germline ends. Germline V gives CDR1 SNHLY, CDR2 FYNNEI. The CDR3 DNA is TGTGCCAGCAGTTGGAGACAGGACACTGAAGCTTTCTTT. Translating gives CASSWRQDTEAFF.

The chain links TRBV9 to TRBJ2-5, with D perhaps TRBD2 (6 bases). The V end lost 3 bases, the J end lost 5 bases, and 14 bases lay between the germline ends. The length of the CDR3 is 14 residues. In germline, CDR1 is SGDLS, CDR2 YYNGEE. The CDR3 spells CASSGGDDAETQYF. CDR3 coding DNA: TGTGCCAGCAGCGGGGGGGACGACGCCGAGACCCAGTACTTC. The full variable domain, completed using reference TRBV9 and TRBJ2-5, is DSGVTQTPKHLITATGQRVTLRCSPRSGDLSVYWYQQSLDQGLQFLIQYYNGEERAKGNILERFSAQQFPDLHSELNLSSLELGDSALYFCASSGGDDAETQYFGPGTRLLVL.

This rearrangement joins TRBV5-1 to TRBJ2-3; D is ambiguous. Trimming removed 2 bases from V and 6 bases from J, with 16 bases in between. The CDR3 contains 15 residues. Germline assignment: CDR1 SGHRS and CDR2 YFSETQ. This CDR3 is CASSLLAATGDTQYF. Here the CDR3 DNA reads TGCGCCAGCAGCTTACTCGCGGCCACCGGGGATACGCAGTATTTT.

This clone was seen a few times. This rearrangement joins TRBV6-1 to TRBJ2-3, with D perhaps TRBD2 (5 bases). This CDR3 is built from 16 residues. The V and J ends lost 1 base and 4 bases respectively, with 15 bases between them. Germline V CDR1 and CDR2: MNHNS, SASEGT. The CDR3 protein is CASSEGRAVGSDTQYF. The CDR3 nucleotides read TGTGCCAGCAGTGAAGGCAGAGCGGTAGGGTCAGATACGCAGTATTTT.

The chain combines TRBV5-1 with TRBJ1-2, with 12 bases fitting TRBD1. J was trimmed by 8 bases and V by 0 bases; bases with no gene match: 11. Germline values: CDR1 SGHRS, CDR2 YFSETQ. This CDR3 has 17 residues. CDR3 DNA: TGCGCCAGCAGCTTGGTTGGGCCGGGGGACAGGGGGCAAGGCTACACCTTC. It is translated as CASSLVGPGDRGQGYTF.

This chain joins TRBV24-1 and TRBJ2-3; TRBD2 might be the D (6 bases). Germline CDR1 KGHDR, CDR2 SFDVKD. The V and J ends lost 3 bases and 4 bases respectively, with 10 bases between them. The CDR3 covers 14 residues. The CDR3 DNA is TGTGCCACCAGTGATGCGGGACTTGCAGATACGCAGTATTTT. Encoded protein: CATSDAGLADTQYF.